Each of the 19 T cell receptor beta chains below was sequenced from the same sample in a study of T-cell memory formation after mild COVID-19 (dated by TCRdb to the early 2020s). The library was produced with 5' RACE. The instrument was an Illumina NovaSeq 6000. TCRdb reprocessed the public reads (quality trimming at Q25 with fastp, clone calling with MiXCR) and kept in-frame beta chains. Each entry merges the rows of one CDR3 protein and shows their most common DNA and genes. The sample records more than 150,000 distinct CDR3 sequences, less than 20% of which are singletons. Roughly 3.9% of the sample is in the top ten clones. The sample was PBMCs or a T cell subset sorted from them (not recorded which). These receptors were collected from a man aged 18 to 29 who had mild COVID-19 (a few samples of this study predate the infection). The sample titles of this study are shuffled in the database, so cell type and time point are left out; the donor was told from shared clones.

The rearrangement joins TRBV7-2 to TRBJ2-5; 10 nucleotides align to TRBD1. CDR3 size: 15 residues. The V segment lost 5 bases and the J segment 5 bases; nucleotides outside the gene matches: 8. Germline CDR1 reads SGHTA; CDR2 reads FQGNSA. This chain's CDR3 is CASSRRDRGVETQYF. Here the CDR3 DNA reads TGTGCCAGCAGCCGCCGGGACAGGGGCGTGGAGACCCAGTACTTC. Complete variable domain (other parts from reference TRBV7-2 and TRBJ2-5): GAGVSQSPSNKVTEKGKDVELRCDPISGHTALYWYRQSLGQGLEFLIYFQGNSAPDKSGLPSDRFSAERTGGSVSTLTIQRTQQEDSAVYLCASSRRDRGVETQYFGPGTRLLVL.

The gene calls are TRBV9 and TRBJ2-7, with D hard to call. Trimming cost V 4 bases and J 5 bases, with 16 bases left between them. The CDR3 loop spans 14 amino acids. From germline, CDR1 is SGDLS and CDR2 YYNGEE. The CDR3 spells CASSRGPSRDEQYF. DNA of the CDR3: TGTGCCAGCAGCCGTGGGCCTAGTCGGGACGAGCAGTACTTC.

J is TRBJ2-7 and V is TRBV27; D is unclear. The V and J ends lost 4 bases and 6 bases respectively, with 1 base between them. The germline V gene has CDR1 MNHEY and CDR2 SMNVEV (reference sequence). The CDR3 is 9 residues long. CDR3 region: CASSCEQYF. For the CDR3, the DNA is TGTGCCAGCAGTTGCGAGCAGTACTTC.

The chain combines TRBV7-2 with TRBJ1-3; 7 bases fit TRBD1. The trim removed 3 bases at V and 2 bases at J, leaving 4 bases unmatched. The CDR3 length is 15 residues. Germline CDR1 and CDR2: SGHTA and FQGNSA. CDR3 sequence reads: CASSFDTGAGNTIYF. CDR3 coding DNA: TGTGCCAGCAGCTTTGATACAGGGGCTGGAAACACCATATATTTT. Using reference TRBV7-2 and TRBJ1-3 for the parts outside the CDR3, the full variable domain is GAGVSQSPSNKVTEKGKDVELRCDPISGHTALYWYRQSLGQGLEFLIYFQGNSAPDKSGLPSDRFSAERTGGSVSTLTIQRTQQEDSAVYLCASSFDTGAGNTIYFGEGSWLTVV.

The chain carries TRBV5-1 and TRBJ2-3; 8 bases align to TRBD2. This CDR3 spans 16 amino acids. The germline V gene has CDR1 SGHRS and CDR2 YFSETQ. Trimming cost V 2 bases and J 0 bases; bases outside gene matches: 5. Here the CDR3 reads CASSLPAGESTDTQYF. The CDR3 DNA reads TGCGCCAGCAGCTTACCAGCGGGGGAGAGCACAGATACGCAGTATTTT. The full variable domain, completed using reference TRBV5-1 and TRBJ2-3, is KAGVTQTPRYLIKTRGQQVTLSCSPISGHRSVSWYQQTPGQGLQFLFEYFSETQRNKGNFPGRFSGRQFSNSRSEMNVSTLELGDSALYLCASSLPAGESTDTQYFGPGTRLTVL.

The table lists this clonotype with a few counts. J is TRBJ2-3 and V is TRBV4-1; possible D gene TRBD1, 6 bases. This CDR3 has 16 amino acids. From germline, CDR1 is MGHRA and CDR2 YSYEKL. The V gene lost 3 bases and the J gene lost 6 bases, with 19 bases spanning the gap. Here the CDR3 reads CASSHLLGQPEDTQYF. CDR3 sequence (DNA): TGCGCCAGCAGCCATCTCCTTGGACAGCCTGAGGATACGCAGTATTTT.

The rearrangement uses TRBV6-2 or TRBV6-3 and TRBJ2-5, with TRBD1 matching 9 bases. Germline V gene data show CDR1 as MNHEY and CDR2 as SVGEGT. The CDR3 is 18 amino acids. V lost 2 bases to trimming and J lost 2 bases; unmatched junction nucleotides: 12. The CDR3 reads CASSYHSGQGIFQETQYF. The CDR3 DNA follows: TGTGCCAGCAGTTACCATTCCGGACAGGGGATTTTTCAAGAGACCCAGTACTTC.

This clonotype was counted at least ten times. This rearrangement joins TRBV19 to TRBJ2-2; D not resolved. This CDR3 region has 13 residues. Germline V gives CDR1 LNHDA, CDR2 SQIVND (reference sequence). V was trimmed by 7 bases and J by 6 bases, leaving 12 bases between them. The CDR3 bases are TGTGCCAGTACGGTCATCGGGTCCGGGGAGCTGTTTTTT. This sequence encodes CASTVIGSGELFF.

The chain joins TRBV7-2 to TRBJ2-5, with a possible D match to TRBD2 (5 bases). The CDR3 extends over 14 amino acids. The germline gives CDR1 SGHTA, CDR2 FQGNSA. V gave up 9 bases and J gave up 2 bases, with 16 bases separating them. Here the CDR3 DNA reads TGTGCCAGATCTGGTCGGGGAAAGCAAGAGACCCAGTACTTC. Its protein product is CARSGRGKQETQYF.

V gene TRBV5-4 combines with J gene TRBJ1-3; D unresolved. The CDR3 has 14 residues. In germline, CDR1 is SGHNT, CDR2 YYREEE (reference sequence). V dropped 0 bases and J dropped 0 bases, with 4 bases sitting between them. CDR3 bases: TGTGCCAGCAGCTTGGCGGCCTCTGGAAACACCATATATTTT. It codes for CASSLAASGNTIYF.

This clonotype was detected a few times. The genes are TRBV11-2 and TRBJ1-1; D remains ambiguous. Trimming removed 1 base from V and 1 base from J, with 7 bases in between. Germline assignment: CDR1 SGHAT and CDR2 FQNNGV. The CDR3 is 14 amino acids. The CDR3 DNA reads TGTGCCAGCAGCTTAGCGGTTAGGAACACTGAAGCTTTCTTT. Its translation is CASSLAVRNTEAFF.

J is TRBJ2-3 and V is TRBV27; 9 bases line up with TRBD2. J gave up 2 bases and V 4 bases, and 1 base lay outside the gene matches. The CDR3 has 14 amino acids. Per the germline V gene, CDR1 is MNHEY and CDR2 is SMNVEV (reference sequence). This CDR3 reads CASSSSGVTDTQYF. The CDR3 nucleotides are TGTGCCAGCAGTTCTAGCGGGGTCACAGATACGCAGTATTTT.

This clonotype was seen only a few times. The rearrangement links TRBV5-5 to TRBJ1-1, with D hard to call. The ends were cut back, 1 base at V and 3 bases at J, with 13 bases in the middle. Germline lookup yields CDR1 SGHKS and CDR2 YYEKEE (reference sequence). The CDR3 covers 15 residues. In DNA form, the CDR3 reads TGTGCCAGCAGCTTGCAGAGACGCCGGGACACTGAAGCTTTCTTT. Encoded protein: CASSLQRRRDTEAFF.

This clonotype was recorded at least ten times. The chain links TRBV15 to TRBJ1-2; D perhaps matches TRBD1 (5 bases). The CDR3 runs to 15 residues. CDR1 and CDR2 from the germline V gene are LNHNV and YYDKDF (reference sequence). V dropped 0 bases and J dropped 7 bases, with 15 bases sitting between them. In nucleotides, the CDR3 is TGTGCCACCAGCAGAGATTTAACAGGATGGAGTGGCTACACCTTC. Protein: CATSRDLTGWSGYTF.

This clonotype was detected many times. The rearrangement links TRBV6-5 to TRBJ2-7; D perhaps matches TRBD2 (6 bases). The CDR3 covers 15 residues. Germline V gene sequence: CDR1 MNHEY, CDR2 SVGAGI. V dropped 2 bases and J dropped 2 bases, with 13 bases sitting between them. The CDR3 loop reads CASSYEGTLPYEQYF. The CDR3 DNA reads TGTGCCAGCAGTTACGAGGGGACTTTGCCCTACGAGCAGTACTTC.

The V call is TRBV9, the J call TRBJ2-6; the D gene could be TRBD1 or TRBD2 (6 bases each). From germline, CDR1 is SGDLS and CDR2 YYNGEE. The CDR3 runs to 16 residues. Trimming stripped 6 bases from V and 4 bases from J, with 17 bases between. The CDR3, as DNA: TGTGCCAGCACCAAGGGGGGAGGCACGGGGGCCAACGTCCTGACTTTC. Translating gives CASTKGGGTGANVLTF.

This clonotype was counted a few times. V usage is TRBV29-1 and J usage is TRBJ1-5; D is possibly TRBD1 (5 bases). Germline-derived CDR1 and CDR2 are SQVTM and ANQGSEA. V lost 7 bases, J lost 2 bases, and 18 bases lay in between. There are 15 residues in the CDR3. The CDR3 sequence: CSAQAGAGGNQPQHF. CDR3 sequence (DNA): TGCAGCGCCCAGGCCGGGGCCGGTGGCAATCAGCCCCAGCATTTT. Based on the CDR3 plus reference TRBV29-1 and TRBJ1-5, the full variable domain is SAVISQKPSRDICQRGTSLTIQCQVDSQVTMMFWYRQQPGQSLTLIATANQGSEATYESGFVIDKFPISRPNLTFSTLTVSNMSPEDSSIYLCSAQAGAGGNQPQHFGDGTRLSIL.

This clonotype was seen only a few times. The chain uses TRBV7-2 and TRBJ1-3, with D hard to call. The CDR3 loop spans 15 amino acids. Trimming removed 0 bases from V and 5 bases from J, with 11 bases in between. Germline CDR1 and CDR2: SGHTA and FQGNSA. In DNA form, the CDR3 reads TGTGCCAGCAGCTTAGCCGCGGGCCGGCGAAACACCATATATTTT. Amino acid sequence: CASSLAAGRRNTIYF.

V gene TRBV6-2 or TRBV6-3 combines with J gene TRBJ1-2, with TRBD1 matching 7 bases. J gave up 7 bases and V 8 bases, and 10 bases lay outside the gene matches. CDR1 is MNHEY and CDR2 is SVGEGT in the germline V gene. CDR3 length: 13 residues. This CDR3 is CASGQGGSSGYTF. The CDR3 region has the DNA TGTGCCAGCGGCCAGGGGGGTTCCTCTGGCTACACCTTC.